The subject of this entry is one T cell receptor beta chain. This record comes from a study of blood T cells in healthy people across ages. Overall study: Researchers report that template switching captured about one barcoded beta molecule per two T cells.

With a J-beta primer mix and a sample-barcoded 5' primer, a second PCR ran 7 to 11 cycles. Each cDNA was tagged by a template-switch adaptor containing 12 random nucleotides. TCRdb ran MiXCR on the 5' RACE reads and lists one entry per CDR3 protein. The sample carries roughly 730,000 distinct CDR3 sequences, 56% recorded once. Trimming took off 5 bases at V and 5 bases at J, with 9 bases between the two ends. CDR1 is LNHNV, CDR2 YYDKDF, per germline (reference sequence). The CDR3 has 12 residues. The chain employs TRBV15 and TRBJ2-5; TRBD1 might be the D (6 bases). Sequenced: blood. This receptor was taken from a man aged 35 to 55 in good health. The chain's CDR3 is CATSGGYETQYF. DNA of the CDR3: TGTGCCACCAGCGGGGGCTACGAGACCCAGTACTTC. Filled out from reference TRBV15 and TRBJ2-5, the complete variable domain reads DAMVIQNPRYQVTQFGKPVTLSCSQTLNHNVMYWYQQKSSQAPKLLFHYYDKDFNNEADTPDNFQSRRPNTSFCFLDIRSPGLGDTAMYLCATSGGYETQYFGPGTRLLVL.